This note documents a single TCR beta chain sequence. Documented treatment: oral pan-JAK inhibitor, 5-10 mg twice daily. This specimen belongs to a study of CD8+ T cells in alopecia areata. There are 16 residues in the CDR3. V was cut by 4 bases and J by 8 bases, with 27 bases left in between. CDR1 and CDR2 (germline): GTSNPN, SVGIG (reference sequence). As the sequencing template, cDNA was produced by extracting RNA and reverse transcribing it. Clones were sequenced by immunoSEQ multiplex PCR, and TCRdb holds only the in-frame ones, with some missing. The sample has about 180,000 clones, about 47% seen once; the top ten hold over 9%.

V is TRBV30 and J is TRBJ2-7; D is possibly TRBD2 (6 bases). This specimen consisted of CD8+ T cells sorted from blood, obtained at week 52, from a patient treated with tofacitinib. This receptor was taken from a human donor with alopecia areata. CDR3: CAWTKPGLNQRYKQYF. The CDR3 DNA is TGTGCCTGGACAAAACCTGGACTAAACCAACGGTACAAGCAGTACTTC.